Reported below is one TCR beta chain. The data stem from a study of blood T cell repertoires in COVID-19. Per the study methods: Amplified reference gene primers provided the basis for estimating nucleated cell counts. TCRdb's copy holds only in-frame clones and misses some; the assay was immunoSEQ multiplex PCR. V and J calls and clone size follow that table, whereas D and trimming were derived from the DNA. The table includes approximately 81,000 clones, roughly 86% detected once. Germline V gene lookup returns CDR1 ENHRY and CDR2 SYGVKD. There are 13 residues in the CDR3. The V gene lost 10 bases and the J gene lost 1 base, with 14 bases spanning the gap.

Material for sequencing was peripheral blood. This TCR derives from a human donor in a cohort sampled during active COVID-19. V gene TRBV10-3 combines with J gene TRBJ2-7; TRBD1 is a possible D gene (6 bases). CDR3 DNA sequence: TGTGCCACCTCTCCGGGACAATCCTACGAGCAGTACTTC. Its translation: CATSPGQSYEQYF.